This T cell receptor (beta chain) comes out of a study of cytomegalovirus exposure and HLA in healthy donors (dated 2017 in TCRdb). At the level of the whole study: According to an earlier analysis of around 600 of the donors, about 180 million T cells yielded roughly 110 million unique TCR beta sequences and about 300 Gb of sequence data. Among roughly 400 genotyped donors of the cohort, an average of 235,054 unique TCR beta nucleotide sequences were sequenced per donor, roughly a sixth of them non-productive. Roughly 300 gigabases of sequencing data and tens of millions of unique TCR sequences made up an early release that covered several hundred HLA-typed donors. In a later analysis, previously published TCR beta repertoires from more than 500 donors were re-analyzed and high-resolution HLA genotyping was added so that TCR occurrence patterns could be studied. An earlier analysis of 587 of the donors used high-throughput TCR beta sequencing to judge whether each TCR beta V gene segment behaved as functional or pseudogenic. Using immunosequencing, the study profiled T cell repertoires from 666 subjects and related those repertoires to cytomegalovirus serostatus. In the later analysis, no new phenotypic data were used to find candidate immune exposures; instead, reliance was placed on TCR beta sequences and their occurrence across donors. A later genetic analysis took genome-wide SNP genotypes for about 55% of the roughly 670 donors and used that subset as a discovery cohort. All discovery cohort repertoires had been generated on a single sequencing platform. Roughly 5 DR-DQ haplotypes were handled as single units for association and clustering because linkage in the cohort was strong. Typing coverage varied by locus: roughly 629-640 donors for A, B, C, DRB1 and DQB1; approximately 560 for DQA1; over 600 for DPA1; roughly 450 for DPB1. HLA typing covered class I and class II loci at four-digit resolution. Of the 398 genotyped donors, approximately 82% fell in the genetic ancestry cluster associated with self-reported Caucasian donors. Besides the first cohort of some 670 subjects, a separate validation cohort made up of about 120 different subjects was used. To predict cytomegalovirus infection status, the study brought together high-throughput TCR immunosequencing, statistical association of individual TCRs with disease status, and machine learning. The study aimed to test whether signatures of past pathogen exposure could be identified by cataloging public T cell receptors. Donor age, sex, ethnicity and CMV serostatus were compiled together with the repertoire data.

The cohort comprised hundreds of healthy bone marrow donors. At the time of sampling, all cohort members were nominally healthy, though unrecorded immune exposures were likely present. The donor was CMV seronegative and was included in the group of a few hundred seronegative cohort members. A peripheral blood sample was collected from each donor, and TCR beta sequencing was performed on peripheral blood mononuclear cells. Genomic DNA extraction from the blood cell samples was performed with the Qiagen DNeasy Blood Extraction Kit. In regard to this clone: Its specific antigen is unknown. Nothing much larger sits one base from this clone, and base qualities are not available.

Receptor amplification or capture employed the immunoSEQ multiplex PCR assay. For the multiplex PCR, a mixture combining 60 forward primers for TCR Vbeta segments and 13 reverse primers for TCR Jbeta segments was used. A multiplex PCR assay on genomic DNA amplified the CDR3 region of rearranged TCR beta genes. Amplified TCR beta libraries were sequenced as 87-base-pair reads on the Illumina HiSeq System. As for how the authors treated the data: A later analysis counted 75 million to 100 million unique TCR beta chains across the 670 or so repertoires, and around 9.9 million of these chains were shared by at least two donors. Raw reads were error-corrected and collapsed into unique sequences with a nearest-neighbor algorithm that merged closely related sequences to remove PCR and sequencing errors. Alignment of CDR3 sequences to IMGT reference sequences was used to assign V, D and J gene segments. For a sequence to be retained, a match of at least six nucleotides to both a V gene segment and a J gene segment was required. Rearrangements were classified as productive when the CDR3 lacked stop codons and remained in frame with V and J, and all other rearrangements were classified as non-productive. Following IMGT convention, CDR3 was defined as the stretch from the second conserved V-encoded cysteine to the conserved J-encoded phenylalanine. Sequences without an unambiguous match to a single V gene segment were excluded from the earlier analysis of about 600 of the donors. In an earlier analysis of 587 of the donors, V segments were called functional above 56.7% productive rearrangements and were called segregating when the between-donor standard deviation exceeded 5%. A statistical classification framework was built to diagnose cytomegalovirus status from the catalog of TCR beta chain sequences. V and J gene assignment, in a later analysis, came from comparing TCR nucleotide sequences with IMGT/GENE-DB human TR gene sequences. Using the TCRdist pipeline, a later analysis assigned CDR3 sequences along with most-parsimonious VDJ recombination scenarios. In a later analysis, each TCR beta chain was defined by its CDR3 amino acid sequence together with its V-gene family, and reads lacking a unique V-gene family were excluded. A later analysis removed over 500 highly shared, low-generation-probability nucleotide sequences to deal with suspected cross-contamination and a sequencing artifact. For each public chain, a later analysis derived a clonal expansion index from normalized ranks of inferred template counts within each repertoire. A later analysis computed generation probabilities with a VDJ recombination model fitted to out-of-frame rearrangements, and checked the results against IGoR. In a later analysis, hypergeometric tests were used to score TCR-TCR, TCR-HLA and TCR-CMV co-occurrence, with a repertoire-size bias correction applied to TCR pairs. To estimate false discovery rates, a later analysis permuted the HLA or CMV assignments 20 times. A later analysis grouped co-occurring TCRs with DBSCAN, adding TCRdist sequence similarity when clustering within HLA-allele-positive subsets. Co-occurrence clustering excluded repertoires with fewer than 30,000 or more than 120,000 public chains, plus five with anomalous nucleotide sharing. Here the immuneACCESS table is served through TCRdb, limited to in-frame sequences with V and J called. Missing clones are a known gap in these copies; in checked studies unresolved V genes cover under half, and the rest lacks a known reason. From that table come the V and J calls and clone size; the DNA was used to work out D and trimming. Recorded for this sample are 95,000 to 100,000 clones; 60% to 75% of them occurred a single time. Of the sample, under 11% falls within the top ten clones.

What the work shows at the level of the full study, not this receptor alone: In vitro tests confirmed that a few of the cytomegalovirus-associated TCR beta chains recognize cytomegalovirus antigens. Compared with the approximately 600-donor mean, donors in an Asian-associated ancestry cluster had fewer N-insertions in productive TCRs, according to a later genetic analysis. Most TCR sequences were seen in very few donors, while some public TCRs were found in many individuals. For the cohort, immune exposure information was limited to CMV serostatus. Assigning TCR associations to individual alleles was difficult when HLA alleles, especially DR and DQ, strongly co-occurred. A cluster of highly shared sequence variants was judged likely to represent a technical artifact of the sequencing pipeline. According to a later analysis, TCR association rates differed among HLA loci, with DRB1 alleles showing the most associated TCRs and HLA-C alleles showing the fewest. In an earlier analysis of approximately 600 of the donors, most TCR beta V segments were observed in productive rearrangements about 87% or about 30% of the time, broadly matching IMGT annotations. Because HLA typing was unavailable for some donors at each locus, only the typed subset was used in association tests. Roughly uniform sequencing depth across donors was assumed in presence/absence analyses, although this assumption may not hold. Most CMV-associated TCR beta chains appeared to be HLA-restricted in a later analysis, and the HLA associations seemed to be driven largely by CMV exposure. In a later analysis, several top co-occurrence clusters were reported to appear linked to parvovirus B19, influenza, CMV and Epstein-Barr virus. A later genetic analysis associated a missense DCLRE1C variant with V-gene and J-gene trimming of TCR beta chains, and an independent cohort replicated the association. The study listed around 160 TCR beta chains as associated with cytomegalovirus. Only TCR beta chains were sequenced in this cohort, and the absence of alpha or paired-chain data limited detectable features. The 87-base-pair reads could not distinguish some IMGT-functional V segments, including TRBV6-2 and TRBV6-3, so those segments were excluded. Because counts were too low, about 15 rarely observed V segments, including chromosome 9 orphons, were left out of the earlier analysis of over 550 of the donors. A further reported finding was that TCR beta sequences accurately predicted the HLA-A and HLA-B alleles for most subjects in the first cohort. A later analysis found that HLA-associated TCR beta chains were more clonally expanded and had lower generation probabilities than equally common non-associated chains. Linkage disequilibrium might explain the correlated functional status among segregating V segments, but an unknown experimental factor could not be ruled out. At a false discovery rate of 0.05, a later analysis linked about 16,000 TCR beta sequences to specific HLA alleles. The classifier was reported to diagnose cytomegalovirus status with high specificity and sensitivity in both the original and validation cohorts. The authors suggested that the approach could potentially be extended to other disease states and immunological phenotypes.

The trim is 5 bases for V and 7 bases for J, with a gap of 14 bases between the germline ends. Per the germline V gene (reference sequence), MNHEY is the CDR1 and SMNVEV is the CDR2. Counted from cysteine to phenylalanine, this CDR3 has 13 amino acids. Just the 39-base CDR3 DNA is kept, in frame starting at base 1. The receptor chain draws on TRBV27 and TRBJ1-1; the D region possibly corresponds to TRBD1 (6 bases align). Material: PBMCs. The clonotype originates from a man over 45 in good health and CMV-seronegative. Here the CDR3 is given as CASSKTGSYEAFF. In nucleotides, the sequence is TGTGCCAGCAGTAAGACAGGTAGCTATGAAGCTTTCTTT.